These 2 T cell receptor beta chains originate from one sample sequenced in a study of blood T cells in healthy people across ages. Sample-barcoded 5' priming and a J-beta primer mix drove a second PCR of roughly 7 to 11 cycles. TCRdb reprocessed the 5' RACE reads with MiXCR, giving one entry per CDR3 protein. The sample contains 920,000 or so distinct CDR3 sequences, roughly 45% of which appear only once. Specimen: blood. These receptors all stem from a woman in her sixties or seventies in good health.

The chain uses TRBV2 and TRBJ1-5; TRBD1 aligns across 9 bases. The CDR3 runs 14 residues. V gave up 5 bases and J gave up 5 bases; unmatched junction bases: 4. CDR1 is SNHLY and CDR2 is FYNNEI in the germline V gene. CDR3 loop: CASSRGTGYQPQHF. In nucleotides, the CDR3 is TGTGCCAGCAGTCGCGGGACAGGGTATCAGCCCCAGCATTTT.

This clonotype has a handful of counts. V usage is TRBV15 and J usage is TRBJ2-1; no definite D call. Germline-derived CDR1 and CDR2 are LNHNV and YYDKDF (reference sequence). The CDR3 runs 15 residues. Trimming pared 0 bases from V and 9 bases from J, leaving 15 bases between. The CDR3 is CATSRDQGLRVEQFF. For the CDR3, the DNA is TGTGCCACCAGCAGAGATCAAGGGTTACGGGTTGAGCAGTTCTTC.